This is a list of T cell receptor beta chains from one sample in a study of graft-versus-host responses after intestinal transplantation. The antigens for these receptors are not known. The protocol was immunoSEQ multiplex PCR, while the TCRdb copy is restricted to in-frame clones and leaves out a portion. The sample lists about 59,000 clones, 90% to 95% occurring once. Sequencing used unstimulated CD4+ T cells sorted from spleen or lymph node cells, obtained before transplant. The receptors were gathered from a human donor who was the organ donor for an intestinal transplant. The CDR3 runs from the conserved cysteine through the conserved F or W. The D gene is left open where the match is weak. Where a row states a size, it is once, few, many or the class of an expanded clone; other rows omit it.

J gene,clone size,D gene,V gene,CDR3 DNA,CDR3 protein
TRBJ2-7,once,TRBD2,TRBV6-5,TGTGCCAGCAGTTACGGGCGGGGGGGCCTAAACGAGCAGTACTTC,CASSYGRGGLNEQYF
TRBJ1-6,NA,NA,TRBV7-2,TGTGCCAGCAGCTTAGGAATTTCACCCCTCCACTTT,CASSLGISPLHF
TRBJ1-1,once,NA,TRBV20-1,TGCAGTGTGGAGGGATCGACTGAAGCTTTCTTT,CSVEGSTEAFF
TRBJ2-5,NA,NA,TRBV7-2,TGTGCCAGCAGCTTTGCTGTCGGGCGTGAGACCCAGTACTTC,CASSFAVGRETQYF
TRBJ1-1,NA,NA,TRBV4-2,TGTGCCAGCAGCCAAAGCGTACAGGGTAAGGCTGAAGCTTTCTTT,CASSQSVQGKAEAFF
TRBJ2-7,NA,NA,TRBV6-1,TGTGCCAGCAGTGTGACCTTACCAGCCACCTACGAGCAGTACTTC,CASSVTLPATYEQYF
TRBJ1-2,NA,NA,TRBV5-1,TGCGCCAGCAGCTTGGGTTCCTGGGGGAGCTATGGCTACACCTTC,CASSLGSWGSYGYTF
TRBJ2-1,NA,NA,TRBV5-1,TGCGCCAGTACTAGGAACTACAATGAGCAGTTCTTC,CASTRNYNEQFF
TRBJ1-6,NA,TRBD1,TRBV6-5,TGTGCCAGCAGTGGAGGGGGCGCCTATAATTCACCCCTCCACTTT,CASSGGGAYNSPLHF
TRBJ2-3,NA,NA,TRBV7-2,TGTGCCAGCAGCTTAGCGGCAGATACGCAGTATTTT,CASSLAADTQYF
TRBJ2-3,NA,TRBD2,TRBV11-2,TGTGCCAGCAGCTTAGATCTTGGTAGCGGGGGGGAAAGGAGTACGCAGTATTTT,CASSLDLGSGGERSTQYF
TRBJ2-1,NA,NA,TRBV14,TGTGCCAGCAGCCAAGATATCGGGGGGCCACCGCCCGTTAGTCAGTTCTTC,CASSQDIGGPPPVSQFF
TRBJ2-1,NA,NA,TRBV5-5,TGTGCCAGCAGCCTACAGGGAAACAATGAGCAGTTCTTC,CASSLQGNNEQFF
TRBJ2-6,once,TRBD1,TRBV5-1,TGCGCCAGCTGGGCCGGGACAGGGGTCGGGGCCAACGTCCTGACTTTC,CASWAGTGVGANVLTF
TRBJ2-3,NA,NA,TRBV11-3,TGTGCCAGCAGCTTAGACAGAACAGATACGCAGTATTTT,CASSLDRTDTQYF
TRBJ2-3,NA,TRBD2,TRBV10-3,TGTGCCATCAGTCCTCGGACTAGCGGGGGGCCTAATACGCAGTATTTT,CAISPRTSGGPNTQYF
TRBJ2-2,NA,NA,TRBV6-1,TGTGCCAGCAGTCCCCAGGGATACACCGGGGAGCTGTTTTTT,CASSPQGYTGELFF
TRBJ1-1,NA,NA,TRBV2,TGTGCCAGCCACCCAGACATGAACACTGAAGCTTTCTTT,CASHPDMNTEAFF
TRBJ2-7,NA,NA,TRBV14,TGTGCCAGCAGTAGGACACGGGGGTCCTACGAGCAGTACTTC,CASSRTRGSYEQYF
TRBJ1-2,NA,NA,TRBV5-4,TGTGCCAGCAGCCAAGAGAGGTGGGACGGCTATGGCTACACCTTC,CASSQERWDGYGYTF
TRBJ1-5,NA,NA,TRBV21-1,TGTGCCAGCAGCAAAGCCCCTTGGAGAGGGGCGAAGCGGCGGGGTCAGCCCCAGCATTTT,CASSKAPWRGAKRRGQPQHF
TRBJ1-6,few,TRBD1,TRBV12-5,TGTGCTAGTGGTTACGGACAGGGTTATAATTCACCCCTCCACTTT,CASGYGQGYNSPLHF
TRBJ2-5,NA,TRBD1,TRBV5-1,TGCGCCAGCAGCTGGGGACAGGGAGGAGAGACCCAGTACTTC,CASSWGQGGETQYF
TRBJ2-7,NA,TRBD1,TRBV5-6,TGTGCCAGCAGCTCCGGACAGGGGACATCCTACGAGCAGTACTTC,CASSSGQGTSYEQYF
TRBJ2-3,once,NA,TRBV30,TGTGCCCAGGGGACTTTACGGGATACGCAGTATTTT,CAQGTLRDTQYF
TRBJ2-5,few,NA,TRBV5-1,TGCGCCAGCAGCTTGGATTCCGCGGTTCAAGAGACCCAGTACTTC,CASSLDSAVQETQYF
TRBJ1-2,NA,NA,TRBV4-3,TGCGCCAGCAGCCATTACGGCAGTAACTATGGCTACACCTTC,CASSHYGSNYGYTF
TRBJ1-2,NA,NA,TRBV19,TGTGCCAGTAGTACCCAGAGGTCTAACTATGGCTACACCTTC,CASSTQRSNYGYTF
TRBJ2-2,NA,NA,TRBV13,TGTGCCAGCAGCTTAGTTCAACGGGGCCCGAACACCGGGGAGCTGTTTTTT,CASSLVQRGPNTGELFF